The clone carrying this T cell receptor (beta chain) was seen ten or more times. This sample is drawn from a study of shared clonotypes between healthy human individuals. Each cell subset's genomic DNA was divided evenly among several immunoSEQ plates. Roughly 300 ng DNA, tens of thousands of T cell genomes, went into unsorted PBMC replicate PCRs. It was on ten immunoSEQ deep assay plates that unsorted PBMC DNA was sequenced. Under the authors' procedure: Filtering differed for immunoSEQ, which gave only junction sequences without quality scores. Data came from immunoSEQ multiplex PCR; TCRdb stores just in-frame clones and leaves some out. V and J calls and clone size are given by that table; D and trimming were obtained from the DNA. The sample lists fewer than 650,000 clones, 70% to 80% occurring once. Germline-derived CDR1 and CDR2 are SEHNR and FQNEAQ (reference sequence). The CDR3 has 14 amino acids.

The receptor was isolated from a middle-aged woman in good health. Some clones in this sample may be carry-over from other donors' samples. Sequenced material: PBMCs. The chain carries TRBV7-9 and TRBJ2-5; tentative D call: TRBD1 (6 bases). The J call may be wrong; the DNA end is better matched by TRBJ2-7. The CDR3 sequence is CASGKGDIAYEQYF. CDR3 DNA sequence: TGTGCCAGCGGGAAAGGGGACATAGCCTACGAGCAGTACTTC.